This T cell receptor (beta chain) is drawn from a study of spatial heterogeneity in lung cancer. A single record per CDR3 protein comes from TCRdb applying MiXCR to the 5' RACE reads. The sample carries some 110,000 distinct CDR3 sequences, 12% recorded once. Trimming took 4 bases from V and 0 from J, leaving 11 bases between them. The CDR3 sequence is 15 residues long. Germline lookup yields CDR1 SNHLY and CDR2 FYNNEI. Time point specified: blood at routine non-recurrence follow-up after resection. Sequencing covered unsorted whole RNA taken from tumor, nontumor lung or frozen PBMC. This clonotype was counted ten times or more.

The V call is TRBV2, the J call TRBJ2-3, with no clear D. This clonotype was obtained from a male donor with early-stage non-small cell lung cancer. Sequenced material: PBMCs, taken at follow-up. CDR3 sequence reads: CASSGAEASTDTQYF. The CDR3 nucleotides read TGTGCCAGCAGTGGGGCAGAGGCTAGCACAGATACGCAGTATTTT.